Listed below are T cell receptor beta chains from one sample, sequenced in a study of chemoradiotherapy in HPV16-positive cancers. The protocol was immunoSEQ multiplex PCR, while the TCRdb copy is restricted to in-frame clones and leaves out a portion. The table has over 30,000 clones, 86% seen once; the top ten hold 2% to 2.5%. The sequencing used blood, collected from a patient who underwent chemoradiotherapy. Receptors originate from a human donor with HPV-associated anogenital cancer. CDR3s include the opening cysteine and the closing phenylalanine or tryptophan.

v_gene	CDR3aa
TRBV5-4	CASSLFGSSYEQYF
TRBV11-2	CASSSLASYAEQYF
TRBV6-5	CASRPGAGEVDTQYF
TRBV7-9	CASSSGFGVTEAFF
TRBV6-6	CASTNTPETEAFF
TRBV6-5	CASKPGTANEKLFF
TRBV7-2	CASTSAPGQNYGYTF
TRBV2	CASNRRGGLGANVLTF
TRBV6-5	CASSRDRAHYGYTF
TRBV2	CASSARQGPNTEAFF
TRBV6-5	CASSKGGEGQYF
TRBV6-5	CASSYSSPGTDTQYF
TRBV19	CASRTPGTGEQPQHF
TRBV5-1	CASSLGGFGTSGTDTQYF
TRBV11-1	CASSSLERDLTDTQYF
TRBV10-3	CAISEREANTGELFF
TRBV6-5	CASKKGAEAYEQYF
TRBV6-4	CASRPGAREQYGYTF
TRBV7-9	CASSLGPISGDEQFF
TRBV11-2	CASSLPHEVYNEQFF
TRBV7-9	CASSPTGGFTEAEAFF
TRBV5-1	CASSLAGGGFDEQYF
TRBV28	CASSRLHTSSGNTIYF
TRBV11-3	CASSLSTDHSYEQYF
TRBV2	CASTLPGGPSTNEKLFF
TRBV7-9	CASSLAHNEQFF
TRBV15	CATSRARSTSTDTQYF
TRBV7-2	CASSHRDSNQPQHF
TRBV10-3	CAISTDRDRGRETQYF
TRBV25-1	CASSEWTAGYGYTF
TRBV19	CASSPEANQPQHF
TRBV6-5	CASSRGTQNTGELFF
TRBV5-4	CASSSQTSGGADEQYF
TRBV9	CASSALLGAIPEAFF
TRBV11-3	CASSLGGGNTIYF
TRBV29-1	CSVRTAPYEQYF
TRBV6-4	CASSETWDRGDSPLHF
TRBV10-3	CAIRKTGTDSYLTEYTF
TRBV4-2	CASSQDEQGASSGNTIYF
TRBV2	CASSVGGYEQYF
TRBV5-6	CASSGFTYEQYF
TRBV5-1	CASSSSLAGGREQYF
TRBV6-4	CASSRTGGRTDTQYF
TRBV5-6	CASSLGQSDEAFF
TRBV14	CASSQDWASGGRETQYF